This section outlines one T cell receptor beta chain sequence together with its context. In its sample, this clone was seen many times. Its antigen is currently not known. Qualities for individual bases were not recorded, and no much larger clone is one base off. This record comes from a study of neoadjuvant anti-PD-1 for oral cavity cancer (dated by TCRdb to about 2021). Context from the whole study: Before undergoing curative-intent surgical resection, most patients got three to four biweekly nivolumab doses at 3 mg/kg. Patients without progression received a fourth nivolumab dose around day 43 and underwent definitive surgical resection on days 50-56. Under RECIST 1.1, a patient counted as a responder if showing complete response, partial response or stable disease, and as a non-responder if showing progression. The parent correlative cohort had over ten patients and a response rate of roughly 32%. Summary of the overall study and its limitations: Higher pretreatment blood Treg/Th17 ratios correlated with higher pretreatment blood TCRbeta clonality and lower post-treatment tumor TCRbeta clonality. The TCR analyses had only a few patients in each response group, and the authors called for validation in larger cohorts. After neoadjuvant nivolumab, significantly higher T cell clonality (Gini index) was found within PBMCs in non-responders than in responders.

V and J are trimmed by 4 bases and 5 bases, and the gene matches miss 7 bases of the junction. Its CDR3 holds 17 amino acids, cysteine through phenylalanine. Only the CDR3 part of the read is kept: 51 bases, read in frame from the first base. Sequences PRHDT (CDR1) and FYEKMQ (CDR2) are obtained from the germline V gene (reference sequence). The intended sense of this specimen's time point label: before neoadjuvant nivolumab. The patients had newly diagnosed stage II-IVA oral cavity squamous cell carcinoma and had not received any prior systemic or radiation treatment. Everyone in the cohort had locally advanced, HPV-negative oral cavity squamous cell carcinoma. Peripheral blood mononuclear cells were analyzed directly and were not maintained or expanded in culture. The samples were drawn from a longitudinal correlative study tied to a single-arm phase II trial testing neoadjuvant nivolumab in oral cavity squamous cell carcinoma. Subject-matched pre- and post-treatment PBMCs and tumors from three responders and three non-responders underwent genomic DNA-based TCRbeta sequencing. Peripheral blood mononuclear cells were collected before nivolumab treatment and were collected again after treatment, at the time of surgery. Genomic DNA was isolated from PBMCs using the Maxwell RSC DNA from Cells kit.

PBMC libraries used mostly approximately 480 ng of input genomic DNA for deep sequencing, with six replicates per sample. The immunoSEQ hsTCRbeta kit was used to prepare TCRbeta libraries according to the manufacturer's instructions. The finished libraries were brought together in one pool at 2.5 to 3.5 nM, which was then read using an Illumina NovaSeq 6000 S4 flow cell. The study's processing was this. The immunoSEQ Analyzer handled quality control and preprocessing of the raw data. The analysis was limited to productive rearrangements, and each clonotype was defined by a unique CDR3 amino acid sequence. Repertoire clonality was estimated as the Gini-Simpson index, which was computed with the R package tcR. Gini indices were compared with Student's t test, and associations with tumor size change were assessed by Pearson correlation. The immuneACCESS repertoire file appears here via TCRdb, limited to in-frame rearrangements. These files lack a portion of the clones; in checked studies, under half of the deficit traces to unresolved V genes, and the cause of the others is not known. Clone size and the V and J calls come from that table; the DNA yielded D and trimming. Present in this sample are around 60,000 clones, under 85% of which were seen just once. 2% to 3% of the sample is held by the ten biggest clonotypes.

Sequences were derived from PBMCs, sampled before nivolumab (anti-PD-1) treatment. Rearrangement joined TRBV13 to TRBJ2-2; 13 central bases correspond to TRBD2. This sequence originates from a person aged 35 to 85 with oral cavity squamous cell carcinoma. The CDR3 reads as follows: CASSSGLAGVRTGELFF. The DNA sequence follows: TGTGCCAGCAGCTCTGGACTAGCGGGGGTAAGGACCGGGGAGCTGTTTTTT.